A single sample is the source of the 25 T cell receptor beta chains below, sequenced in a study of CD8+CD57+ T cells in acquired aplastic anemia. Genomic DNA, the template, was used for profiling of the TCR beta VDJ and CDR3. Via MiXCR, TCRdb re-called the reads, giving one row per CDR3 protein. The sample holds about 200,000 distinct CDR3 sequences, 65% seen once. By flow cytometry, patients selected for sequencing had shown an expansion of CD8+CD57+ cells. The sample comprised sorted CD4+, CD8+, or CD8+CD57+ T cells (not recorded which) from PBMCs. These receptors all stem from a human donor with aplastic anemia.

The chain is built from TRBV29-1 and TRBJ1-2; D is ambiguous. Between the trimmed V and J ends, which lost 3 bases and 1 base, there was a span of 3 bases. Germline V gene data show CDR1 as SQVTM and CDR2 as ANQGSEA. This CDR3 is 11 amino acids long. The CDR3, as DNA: TGCAGCGTTGATGTTAACTATGGCTACACCTTC. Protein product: CSVDVNYGYTF.

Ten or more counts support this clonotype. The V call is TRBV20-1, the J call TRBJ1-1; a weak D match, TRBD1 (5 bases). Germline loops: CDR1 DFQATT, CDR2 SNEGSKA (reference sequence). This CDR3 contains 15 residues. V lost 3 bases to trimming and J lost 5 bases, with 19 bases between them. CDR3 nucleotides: TGCAGTGCTAGGGGGGTGGACACCGCGGATACTGAAGCTTTCTTT. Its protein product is CSARGVDTADTEAFF.

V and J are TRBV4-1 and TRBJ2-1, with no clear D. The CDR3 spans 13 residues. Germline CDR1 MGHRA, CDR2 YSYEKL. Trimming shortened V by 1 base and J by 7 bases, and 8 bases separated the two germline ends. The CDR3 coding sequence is TGCGCCAGCAGCCAAGGACCAAAGAATGAGCAGTTCTTC. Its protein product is CASSQGPKNEQFF.

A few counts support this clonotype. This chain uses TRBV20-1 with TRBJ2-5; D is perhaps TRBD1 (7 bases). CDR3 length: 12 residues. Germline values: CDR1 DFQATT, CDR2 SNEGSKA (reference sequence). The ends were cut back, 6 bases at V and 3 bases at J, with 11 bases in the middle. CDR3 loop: CSAQGGEETQYF. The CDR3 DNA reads TGCAGTGCCCAGGGGGGAGAAGAGACCCAGTACTTC.

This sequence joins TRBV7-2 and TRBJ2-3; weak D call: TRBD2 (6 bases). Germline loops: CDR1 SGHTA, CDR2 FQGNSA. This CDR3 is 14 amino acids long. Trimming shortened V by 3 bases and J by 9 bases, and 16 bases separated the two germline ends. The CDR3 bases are TGTGCCAGCAGCTTGGCCCCCGGCGGAGGGACGCAGTATTTT. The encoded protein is CASSLAPGGGTQYF. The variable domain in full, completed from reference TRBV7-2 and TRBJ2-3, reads GAGVSQSPSNKVTEKGKDVELRCDPISGHTALYWYRQSLGQGLEFLIYFQGNSAPDKSGLPSDRFSAERTGGSVSTLTIQRTQQEDSAVYLCASSLAPGGGTQYFGPGTRLTVL.

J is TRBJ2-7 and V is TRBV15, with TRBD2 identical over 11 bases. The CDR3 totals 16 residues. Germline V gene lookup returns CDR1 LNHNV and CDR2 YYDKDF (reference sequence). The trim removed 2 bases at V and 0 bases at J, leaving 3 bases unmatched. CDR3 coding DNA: TGTGCCACCAGCAGAACGACTAGCGGGATCTCCTACGAGCAGTACTTC. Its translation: CATSRTTSGISYEQYF.

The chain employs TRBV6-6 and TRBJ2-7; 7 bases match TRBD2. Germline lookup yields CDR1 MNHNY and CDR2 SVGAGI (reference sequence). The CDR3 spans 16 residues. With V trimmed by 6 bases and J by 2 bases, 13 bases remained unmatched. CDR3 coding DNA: TGTGCCAGCAGCCCCACTAGTAGCGGGTTAACCTACGAGCAGTACTTC. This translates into CASSPTSSGLTYEQYF.

The CDR3 sequence: CSARDGGAPFTYEQYF. The CDR3, as DNA: TGCAGTGCTAGAGATGGAGGGGCGCCCTTCACCTACGAGCAGTACTTC. The V call is TRBV20-1, the J call TRBJ2-7; D perhaps matches TRBD2 (6 bases). The germline V and J ends were trimmed by 0 bases and 2 bases, with 17 bases remaining between them. CDR3 length equals 16 residues. The V gene's germline CDR1 is DFQATT and CDR2 SNEGSKA (reference sequence).

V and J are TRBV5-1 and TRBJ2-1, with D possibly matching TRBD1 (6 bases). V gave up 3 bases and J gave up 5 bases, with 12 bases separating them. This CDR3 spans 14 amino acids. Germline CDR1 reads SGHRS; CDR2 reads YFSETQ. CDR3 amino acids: CASSSGDTNNEQFF. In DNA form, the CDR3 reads TGCGCCAGCAGCTCAGGGGATACAAACAATGAGCAGTTCTTC.

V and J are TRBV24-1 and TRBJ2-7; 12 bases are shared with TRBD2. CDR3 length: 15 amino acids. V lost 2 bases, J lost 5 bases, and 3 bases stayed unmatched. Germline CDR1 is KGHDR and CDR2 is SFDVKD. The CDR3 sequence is CATSDWTSGDHEQYF. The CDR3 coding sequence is TGTGCCACCAGTGATTGGACTAGCGGGGACCACGAGCAGTACTTC.

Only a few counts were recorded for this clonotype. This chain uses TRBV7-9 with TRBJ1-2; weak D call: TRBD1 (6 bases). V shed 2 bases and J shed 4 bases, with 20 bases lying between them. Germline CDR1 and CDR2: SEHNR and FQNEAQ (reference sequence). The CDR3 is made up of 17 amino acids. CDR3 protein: CASSLLRGGVGPYGYTF. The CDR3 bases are TGTGCCAGCAGCTTATTGAGGGGGGGCGTTGGCCCCTATGGCTACACCTTC.

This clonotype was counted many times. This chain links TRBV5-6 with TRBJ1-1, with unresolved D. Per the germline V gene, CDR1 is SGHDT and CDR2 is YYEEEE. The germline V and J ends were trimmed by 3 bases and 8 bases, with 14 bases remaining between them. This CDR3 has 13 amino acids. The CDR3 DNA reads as TGTGCCAGCAGCTCCGAGCGGACCCTAGAAGCTTTCTTT. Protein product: CASSSERTLEAFF.

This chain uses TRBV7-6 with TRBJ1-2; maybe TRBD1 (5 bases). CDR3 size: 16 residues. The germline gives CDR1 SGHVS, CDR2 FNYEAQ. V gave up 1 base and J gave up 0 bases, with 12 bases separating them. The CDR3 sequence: CASSLVPGRTNYGYTF. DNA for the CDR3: TGTGCCAGCAGCTTAGTTCCAGGGAGAACTAACTATGGCTACACCTTC.

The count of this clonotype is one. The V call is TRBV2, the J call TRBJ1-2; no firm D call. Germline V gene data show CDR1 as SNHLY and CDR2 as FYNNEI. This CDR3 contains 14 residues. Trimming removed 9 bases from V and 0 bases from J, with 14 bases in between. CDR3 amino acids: CASTERGPNYGYTF. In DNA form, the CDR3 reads TGTGCCAGTACCGAACGCGGACCTAACTATGGCTACACCTTC.

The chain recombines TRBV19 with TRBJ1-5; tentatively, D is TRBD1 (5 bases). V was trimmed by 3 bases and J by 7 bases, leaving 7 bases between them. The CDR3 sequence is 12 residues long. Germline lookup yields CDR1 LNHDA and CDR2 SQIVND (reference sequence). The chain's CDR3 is CASSIGGQPQHF. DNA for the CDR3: TGTGCCAGTAGTATCGGGGGGCAGCCCCAGCATTTT. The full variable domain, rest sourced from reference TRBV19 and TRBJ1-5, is DGGITQSPKYLFRKEGQNVTLSCEQNLNHDAMYWYRQDPGQGLRLIYYSQIVNDFQKGDIAEGYSVSREKKESFPLTVTSAQKNPTAFYLCASSIGGQPQHFGDGTRLSIL.

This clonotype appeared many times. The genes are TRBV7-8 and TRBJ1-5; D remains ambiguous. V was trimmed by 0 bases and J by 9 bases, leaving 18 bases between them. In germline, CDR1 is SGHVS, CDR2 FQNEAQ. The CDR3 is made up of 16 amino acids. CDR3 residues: CASSLALATFEVPQHF. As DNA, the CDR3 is TGTGCCAGCAGCTTAGCCCTCGCGACCTTCGAAGTGCCCCAGCATTTT.

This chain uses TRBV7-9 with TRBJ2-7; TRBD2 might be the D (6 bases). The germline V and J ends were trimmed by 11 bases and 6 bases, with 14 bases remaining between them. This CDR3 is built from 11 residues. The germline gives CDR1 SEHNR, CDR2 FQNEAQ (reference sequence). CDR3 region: CARRSEGEQYF. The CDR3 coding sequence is TGTGCCCGGCGGTCGGAGGGCGAGCAGTACTTC.

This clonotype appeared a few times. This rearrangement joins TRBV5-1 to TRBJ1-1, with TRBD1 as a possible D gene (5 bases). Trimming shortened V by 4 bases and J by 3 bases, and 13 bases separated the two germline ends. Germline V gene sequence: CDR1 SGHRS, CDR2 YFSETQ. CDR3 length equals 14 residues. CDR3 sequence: CASSPKWGDTEAFF. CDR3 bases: TGCGCCAGCAGCCCAAAATGGGGGGACACTGAAGCTTTCTTT.

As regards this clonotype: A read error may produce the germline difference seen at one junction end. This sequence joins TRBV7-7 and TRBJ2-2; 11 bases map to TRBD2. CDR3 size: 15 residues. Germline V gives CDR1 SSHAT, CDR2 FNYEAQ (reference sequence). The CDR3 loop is CASSSTSGNFGELFF. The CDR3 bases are TGTGCTAGCAGTTCGACTAGCGGGAATTTCGGGGAGCTGTTTTTT.

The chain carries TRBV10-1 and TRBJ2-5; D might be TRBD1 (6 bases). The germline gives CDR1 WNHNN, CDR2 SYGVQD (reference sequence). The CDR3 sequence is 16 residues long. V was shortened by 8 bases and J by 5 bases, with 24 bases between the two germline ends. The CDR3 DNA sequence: TGCGCCAGCCATCGACCTGGACAGCGCGCCGGGGAGACCCAGTACTTC. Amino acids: CASHRPGQRAGETQYF.

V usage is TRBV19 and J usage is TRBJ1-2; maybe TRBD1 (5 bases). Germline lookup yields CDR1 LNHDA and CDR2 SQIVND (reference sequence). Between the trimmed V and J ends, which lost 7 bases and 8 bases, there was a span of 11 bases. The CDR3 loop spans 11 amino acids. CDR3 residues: CASTAGAGYTF. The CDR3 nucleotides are TGTGCCAGTACGGCCGGGGCCGGCTACACCTTC.

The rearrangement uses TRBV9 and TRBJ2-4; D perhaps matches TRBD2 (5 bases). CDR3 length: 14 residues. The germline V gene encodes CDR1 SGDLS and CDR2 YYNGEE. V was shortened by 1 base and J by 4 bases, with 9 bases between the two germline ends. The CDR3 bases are TGTGCCAGCAGCGTACCGACGGGGAAAAACATTCAGTACTTC. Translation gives CASSVPTGKNIQYF.

CDR3 residues: CSARAPGGRPYEQYF. In DNA, the CDR3 is TGCAGTGCTAGAGCTCCTGGGGGCAGACCCTACGAGCAGTACTTC. The chain combines TRBV20-1 with TRBJ2-7, with TRBD1 as a possible D gene (6 bases). This CDR3 contains 15 residues. Trimming left V 1 base short and J 2 bases short, with 15 bases between. Germline CDR1 DFQATT, CDR2 SNEGSKA (reference sequence).

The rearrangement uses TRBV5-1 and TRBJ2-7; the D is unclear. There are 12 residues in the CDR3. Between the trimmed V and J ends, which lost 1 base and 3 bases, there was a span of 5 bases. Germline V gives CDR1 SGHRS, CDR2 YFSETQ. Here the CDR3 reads CASSLMCYEQYF. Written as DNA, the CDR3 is TGCGCCAGCAGCTTGATGTGCTACGAGCAGTACTTC.

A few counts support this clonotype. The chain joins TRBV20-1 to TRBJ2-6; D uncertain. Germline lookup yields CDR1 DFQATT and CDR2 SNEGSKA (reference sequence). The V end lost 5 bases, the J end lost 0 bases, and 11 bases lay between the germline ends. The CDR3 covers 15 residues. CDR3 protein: CSAPDRFSGANVLTF. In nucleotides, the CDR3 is TGCAGTGCTCCGGACCGATTCTCTGGGGCCAACGTCCTGACTTTC.